The 25 T cell receptor beta chains presented below share a single source sample, sequenced in a study of cytomegalovirus exposure and HLA in healthy donors. The PCR used 60 Vbeta and 13 Jbeta primers. Data came from immunoSEQ multiplex PCR; TCRdb stores just in-frame clones and leaves some out. Seen here are some 63,000 clones, about four fifths observed once, and the top ten hold roughly 3.5%. Specimen: PBMCs. The receptors here all came from a woman in her thirties or forties in good health and CMV-seronegative.

The chain joins TRBV7-2 to TRBJ2-3; D is unresolved. V gave up 5 bases and J gave up 5 bases, with 8 bases separating them. This CDR3 is built from 12 residues. From germline, CDR1 is SGHTA and CDR2 FQGNSA. CDR3 loop: CASSTPGDTQYF. The CDR3 DNA sequence: TGTGCCAGCAGCACTCCGGGAGATACGCAGTATTTT.

In DNA form, the CDR3 reads TGTGCCATAGGCGGGACAGAGGATCTCTTCTACGAGCAGTACTTC. Encoded protein: CAIGGTEDLFYEQYF. The chain uses TRBV10-3 and TRBJ2-7; tentative D call: TRBD1 (7 bases). CDR1 ENHRY and CDR2 SYGVKD come from the germline V gene. V was pared by 9 bases and J by 3 bases, with 21 bases between. CDR3 length: 15 amino acids.

The chain joins TRBV30 to TRBJ1-1; 9 bases match TRBD1. V was pared by 2 bases and J by 2 bases, with 3 bases of the junction left unmatched. CDR1 GTSNPN and CDR2 SVGIG come from the germline V gene (reference sequence). CDR3 length equals 14 residues. The chain's CDR3 is CAWSSGQGNTEAFF. CDR3 nucleotides: TGTGCCTGGAGTTCGGGACAGGGTAACACTGAAGCTTTCTTT.

This clone was seen just once. This CDR3 is CASSLGGGLAGGYEQYF. The CDR3 region has the DNA TGCGCCAGCAGCTTGGGAGGTGGACTAGCGGGAGGTTACGAGCAGTACTTC. The chain has TRBV5-1 and TRBJ2-7, with 14 positions matching TRBD2. This CDR3 comprises 17 residues. Germline CDR1 is SGHRS and CDR2 is YFSETQ. J gave up 4 bases and V 0 bases, and 6 bases lay outside the gene matches.

The chain recombines TRBV5-1 with TRBJ2-1, with D possibly matching TRBD2 (5 bases). This CDR3 has 16 residues. Germline V lookup: CDR1 SGHRS, CDR2 YFSETQ. V was shortened by 4 bases and J by 0 bases, with 14 bases between the two germline ends. Written as DNA, the CDR3 is TGCGCCAGCAGCCCCTTGGCGGGCGACTCCTACAATGAGCAGTTCTTC. As protein: CASSPLAGDSYNEQFF.

This clone has a handful of counts. The chain joins TRBV6-6 to TRBJ2-5; TRBD1 agrees at 7 bases. Unmatched junction bases numbered 15, after V lost 7 bases and J lost 4 bases. Germline V gene sequence: CDR1 MNHNY, CDR2 SVGAGI (reference sequence). CDR3 length: 16 residues. The CDR3, as DNA: TGTGCCAGCACCAACAACCCACAGGGGCGCCGAGAGACCCAGTACTTC. This sequence encodes CASTNNPQGRRETQYF.

This clone was observed a few times. This chain connects TRBV19 to TRBJ1-2; D unresolved. Germline V gene lookup returns CDR1 LNHDA and CDR2 SQIVND (reference sequence). Between the trimmed V and J ends, which lost 3 bases and 4 bases, there was a span of 9 bases. The CDR3 loop spans 13 amino acids. CDR3 bases: TGTGCCAGTAGTATGATCGGGATCTATGGCTACACCTTC. This codes for CASSMIGIYGYTF.

The J gene is TRBJ1-2, the V gene TRBV7-9; TRBD1 agrees at 11 bases. The germline gives CDR1 SEHNR, CDR2 FQNEAQ (reference sequence). Losses at the gene ends were 3 bases for V and 2 bases for J; bases not matched to a gene: 2. The CDR3 totals 15 residues. The CDR3 coding sequence is TGTGCCAGCAGCTTCGGACAGGGGGCCAACTATGGCTACACCTTC. Protein sequence: CASSFGQGANYGYTF. Combining the CDR3 with reference TRBV7-9 and TRBJ1-2 gives the whole variable domain DTGVSQNPRHKITKRGQNVTFRCDPISEHNRLYWYRQTLGQGPEFLTYFQNEAQLEKSRLLSDRFSAERPKGSFSTLEIQRTEQGDSAMYLCASSFGQGANYGYTFGSGTRLTVV.

V gene TRBV25-1 combines with J gene TRBJ1-5, with D perhaps matching TRBD1 (5 bases). Germline V gene data show CDR1 as MGHDK and CDR2 as SYGVNS. This CDR3 spans 13 amino acids. The ends were cut back, 6 bases at V and 0 bases at J, with 6 bases in the middle. The CDR3 sequence is CASRGGSNQPQHF. CDR3 in DNA: TGTGCCAGCAGGGGGGGTAGCAATCAGCCCCAGCATTTT.

The V call is TRBV7-9, the J call TRBJ1-1; D might be TRBD1 (6 bases). Germline V gene lookup returns CDR1 SEHNR and CDR2 FQNEAQ (reference sequence). The CDR3 spans 15 residues. V lost 4 bases and J lost 0, with 12 bases in between. The chain's CDR3 is CASSSYREMNTEAFF. In DNA form, the CDR3 reads TGTGCCAGCAGCTCCTACAGGGAAATGAACACTGAAGCTTTCTTT.

The genes are TRBV4-2 and TRBJ2-1; 8 bases agree with TRBD2. Per germline, CDR1 LGHNA and CDR2 YNFKEQ. The CDR3 contains 15 residues. With V trimmed by 4 bases and J by 8 bases, 10 bases remained unmatched. CDR3: CASSPRSGSVHEQFF. The CDR3 DNA reads TGTGCCAGCAGCCCCCGAAGCGGGAGCGTCCATGAGCAGTTCTTC.

This rearrangement joins TRBV15 to TRBJ2-2; D unresolved. CDR1 and CDR2 (germline): LNHNV, YYDKDF (reference sequence). The CDR3 loop spans 14 amino acids. With 0 bases removed from V and 7 bases from J, the gap between germline ends came to 9 bases. Here the CDR3 reads CATSRDHQFGELFF. The DNA of the CDR3 is TGTGCCACCAGCAGAGATCATCAGTTCGGGGAGCTGTTTTTT.

About this clone: At one end, the junction sequence differs from germline, possibly due to a read error. The CDR3 sequence is CASSTGGGTGELFF. The CDR3 region has the DNA TGTGCCAGCAGTACCGGGGGAGGCACCGGGGAGCTGTTTTTT. This sequence joins TRBV19 and TRBJ2-2; weak D call: TRBD2 (6 bases). The CDR3 loop spans 14 amino acids. Germline V gives CDR1 LNHDA, CDR2 SQIVND (reference sequence).

This clone was picked up one time. The chain couples TRBV6-6 to TRBJ2-1, with D maybe TRBD1 (6 bases). The CDR3 loop spans 16 amino acids. The V end lost 6 bases, the J end lost 2 bases, and 17 bases lay between the germline ends. Germline CDR1 and CDR2: MNHNY and SVGAGI (reference sequence). Written as DNA, the CDR3 is TGTGCCAGCAGGCCGTCATACAGGGAACCCTACAATGAGCAGTTCTTC. This encodes CASRPSYREPYNEQFF.

The J gene is TRBJ2-6, the V gene TRBV28; D possibly corresponds to TRBD1 (5 bases). V gave up 2 bases and J gave up 0 bases, with 8 bases separating them. Per germline, CDR1 MDHEN and CDR2 SYDVKM. The CDR3 totals 16 residues. CDR3 nucleotides: TGTGCCAGCAGTTTAAGACAGTACTCTGGGGCCAACGTCCTGACTTTC. Protein product: CASSLRQYSGANVLTF.

The gene calls are TRBV28 and TRBJ2-5; possible D gene TRBD2, 5 bases. The germline V gene has CDR1 MDHEN and CDR2 SYDVKM. V gave up 7 bases and J gave up 0 bases, with 12 bases separating them. This CDR3 has 14 residues. The CDR3 DNA reads TGTGCCAGCACCAGAGGACTGGACCAAGAGACCCAGTACTTC. Translation gives CASTRGLDQETQYF.

This clone appeared a few times. V usage is TRBV2 and J usage is TRBJ2-7, with 10 bases fitting TRBD2. This CDR3 has 16 residues. The J segment lost 0 bases and the V segment lost 4 bases, leaving 6 bases of the junction unmatched. The germline gives CDR1 SNHLY, CDR2 FYNNEI. The CDR3 reads CASSGGLAVLSYEQYF. Written as DNA, the CDR3 is TGTGCCAGCAGTGGAGGACTAGCGGTCCTCTCCTACGAGCAGTACTTC.

The rearrangement joins TRBV5-1 to TRBJ1-4; 9 bases are shared with TRBD1. Germline V gene lookup returns CDR1 SGHRS and CDR2 YFSETQ. This CDR3 has 15 residues. The junction had 0 bases not matched to a gene; V was cut back by 0 bases and J by 3 bases. The DNA of the CDR3 is TGCGCCAGCAGCTTGGGGACAGGGGCTAATGAAAAACTGTTTTTT. Its translation is CASSLGTGANEKLFF. The complete variable domain, with remaining parts taken from reference TRBV5-1 and TRBJ1-4, reads KAGVTQTPRYLIKTRGQQVTLSCSPISGHRSVSWYQQTPGQGLQFLFEYFSETQRNKGNFPGRFSGRQFSNSRSEMNVSTLELGDSALYLCASSLGTGANEKLFFGSGTQLSVL.

V is TRBV7-9 and J is TRBJ1-1; D not certain. This CDR3 comprises 12 residues. Trimming removed 5 bases at V and 5 bases at J, with 9 bases between. Germline V gene data show CDR1 as SEHNR and CDR2 as FQNEAQ (reference sequence). The CDR3 loop is CASSARGTEAFF. The CDR3 region has the DNA TGTGCCAGCAGCGCCCGAGGGACTGAAGCTTTCTTT. The whole variable domain, remainder taken from reference TRBV7-9 and TRBJ1-1, is DTGVSQNPRHKITKRGQNVTFRCDPISEHNRLYWYRQTLGQGPEFLTYFQNEAQLEKSRLLSDRFSAERPKGSFSTLEIQRTEQGDSAMYLCASSARGTEAFFGQGTRLTVV.

The chain is built from TRBV7-2 and TRBJ2-5; 7 bases agree with TRBD2. J lost 5 bases, V lost 5 bases, and 14 bases had no gene match. CDR1 SGHTA and CDR2 FQGNSA come from the germline V gene. This CDR3 is 16 amino acids long. The chain's CDR3 is CASSEGAGVGFETQYF. In DNA, the CDR3 is TGTGCCAGCAGCGAAGGGGCGGGAGTTGGGTTTGAGACCCAGTACTTC. The whole variable domain, filled in from reference TRBV7-2 and TRBJ2-5, reads GAGVSQSPSNKVTEKGKDVELRCDPISGHTALYWYRQSLGQGLEFLIYFQGNSAPDKSGLPSDRFSAERTGGSVSTLTIQRTQQEDSAVYLCASSEGAGVGFETQYFGPGTRLLVL.

V is TRBV5-4 and J is TRBJ2-1, with 16 bases lining up with TRBD2. The V gene's germline CDR1 is SGHNT and CDR2 YYREEE (reference sequence). The CDR3 is 17 residues long. V trimming: 0 bases; J trimming: 9 bases; junction bases outside the gene matches: 6. This CDR3 reads CASSLEGLAGGPGEQFF. CDR3 coding DNA: TGTGCCAGCAGCTTGGAGGGACTAGCGGGAGGGCCTGGTGAGCAGTTCTTC.

This clone was recorded a few times. The chain joins TRBV19 to TRBJ1-1; 7 bases are a match to TRBD1. Germline assignment: CDR1 LNHDA and CDR2 SQIVND (reference sequence). After removal of 0 bases from V and 5 bases from J, the junction contained 9 bases not matched to a gene. CDR3 length: 16 residues. The CDR3 spells CASSIEPRTGGTEAFF. The CDR3 DNA reads TGTGCCAGTAGTATAGAACCCCGGACAGGAGGGACTGAAGCTTTCTTT.

The CDR3 sequence is CASSFQQTGGADTGELFF. The CDR3 coding sequence is TGTGCCAGCAGTTTCCAACAAACAGGGGGCGCAGACACCGGGGAGCTGTTTTTT. This rearrangement joins TRBV27 to TRBJ2-2; 9 bases are shared with TRBD1. Germline V gene lookup returns CDR1 MNHEY and CDR2 SMNVEV (reference sequence). The CDR3 spans 18 residues. V was pared by 3 bases and J by 3 bases, with 11 bases of the junction left unmatched.

The genes are TRBV7-3 and TRBJ2-2; 7 nucleotides agree with TRBD2. Germline V gives CDR1 SGHTA, CDR2 FQGTGA. The V gene end was trimmed by 5 bases and the J gene end by 3 bases; junction bases not matched to a gene: 12. The CDR3 runs to 17 residues. The CDR3 loop is CASSLGPSGGDTGELFF. The CDR3 region has the DNA TGTGCCAGCAGCCTCGGCCCTAGCGGAGGGGACACCGGGGAGCTGTTTTTT.

This rearrangement joins TRBV7-6 to TRBJ1-1, with 8 bases fitting TRBD1. Germline CDR1 and CDR2: SGHVS and FNYEAQ. Losses at the gene ends were 5 bases for V and 0 bases for J; bases not matched to a gene: 8. The CDR3 is 16 residues long. CDR3 residues: CASSPRTGSMNTEAFF. CDR3 DNA sequence: TGTGCCAGCAGCCCACGGACAGGGAGCATGAACACTGAAGCTTTCTTT.